The 30 T cell receptor beta chains below come from one sample, sequenced in a study of T cells after yellow fever vaccination. MiXCR, applied by TCRdb to the 5' RACE reads, yields one record per CDR3 protein. Of 500,000 to 650,000 distinct CDR3 sequences listed, 9% to 15% are singletons. The material was PBMCs, obtained on the day of the yellow fever booster vaccination. These receptors originate from a man under 40 who received the YFV17D yellow fever vaccine.

This clonotype appeared a few times. The chain employs TRBV7-8 and TRBJ2-4, with 8 bases aligning to TRBD1. The CDR3 is 16 residues long. CDR1 is SGHVS and CDR2 is FQNEAQ in the germline V gene. The junction had 14 bases not matched to a gene; V was cut back by 4 bases and J by 9 bases. The CDR3 region has the DNA TGTGCCAGCAGCTCTCGGAGCGACAGGGGTTATGGCATTCAGTACTTC. The encoded protein is CASSSRSDRGYGIQYF. Combining the CDR3 with reference TRBV7-8 and TRBJ2-4 gives the whole variable domain GAGVSQSPRYKVAKRGQDVALRCDPISGHVSLFWYQQALGQGPEFLTYFQNEAQLDKSGLPSDRFFAERPEGSVSTLKIQRTQQEDSAVYLCASSSRSDRGYGIQYFGAGTRLSVL.

The J gene is TRBJ2-7, the V gene TRBV20-1; D is undetermined. The CDR3 length is 11 residues. V was shortened by 6 bases and J by 3 bases, with 9 bases between the two germline ends. Germline-derived CDR1 and CDR2 are DFQATT and SNEGSKA (reference sequence). The CDR3 bases are TGCAGTGCCCTCGTCCGCTACGAGCAGTACTTC. As protein: CSALVRYEQYF.

The V call is TRBV12-3 or TRBV12-4, the J call TRBJ2-2; possibly TRBD1 for D (5 bases). With 4 bases removed from V and 4 bases from J, the gap between germline ends came to 13 bases. This CDR3 is built from 15 residues. The CDR3 sequence is CASSSGRVTTGELFF. CDR3 sequence (DNA): TGTGCCAGCAGTTCGGGCAGGGTGACCACCGGGGAGCTGTTTTTT.

This clonotype has a handful of counts. V gene TRBV28 combines with J gene TRBJ1-2; D uncertain. V shed 6 bases and J shed 2 bases, with 13 bases lying between them. Germline assignment: CDR1 MDHEN and CDR2 SYDVKM. The CDR3 runs 14 residues. The DNA of the CDR3 is TGTGCCAGCAGGACTCAACAGCTCAACTATGGCTACACCTTC. Translation gives CASRTQQLNYGYTF.

This clonotype was seen more than once but under ten times. This chain joins TRBV21-1 and TRBJ2-7; the table assigns TRBD1, which was not confirmed against the DNA. TRBV21-1 is classified as a pseudogene. This CDR3 contains 13 residues. CDR3 in DNA: TGTGCCAGCAGCCGGGACAGCGAACAGGTGCCGTACTTC. Encoded protein: CASSRDSEQVPYF.

The rearrangement uses TRBV6-1 and TRBJ1-1; D remains ambiguous. Trimming left V 6 bases short and J 0 bases short, with 11 bases between. The germline V gene encodes CDR1 MNHNS and CDR2 SASEGT. There are 14 residues in the CDR3. The CDR3 loop is CASRKLWMNTEAFF. The CDR3 bases are TGTGCCAGCAGGAAGCTATGGATGAACACTGAAGCTTTCTTT.

The table lists this clonotype with many counts. V and J are TRBV9 and TRBJ2-3, with D possibly being TRBD2 (6 bases). Looked up from germline, CDR1 is SGDLS and CDR2 is YYNGEE. This CDR3 has 14 residues. Trimming took off 0 bases at V and 2 bases at J, with 7 bases between the two ends. The CDR3 sequence is CASSVAGDTDTQYF. The CDR3 DNA reads TGTGCCAGCAGCGTAGCGGGAGACACAGATACGCAGTATTTT.

The chain links TRBV7-2 to TRBJ2-7; D uncertain. The CDR3 sequence is 13 residues long. Looked up from germline, CDR1 is SGHTA and CDR2 is FQGNSA. The ends were cut back, 1 base at V and 4 bases at J, with 8 bases in the middle. The CDR3, as DNA: TGTGCCAGCAGCTTAGGGCACCGTTACGAGCAGTACTTC. Its protein product is CASSLGHRYEQYF.

There are a few counts of this clonotype. This chain connects TRBV19 to TRBJ2-3; D not resolved. The germline V gene has CDR1 LNHDA and CDR2 SQIVND (reference sequence). V lost 11 bases, J lost 2 bases, and 14 bases lay in between. The length of the CDR3 is 13 residues. The CDR3 protein is CASARFSTDTQYF. CDR3 in DNA: TGTGCCTCAGCGAGGTTTTCCACAGATACGCAGTATTTT.

Many counts were recorded for this clonotype. V and J are TRBV7-2 and TRBJ1-4, with a tentative D call TRBD1 (5 bases). V lost 1 base and J lost 6, with 9 bases in between. The CDR3 spans 14 residues. CDR1 is SGHTA and CDR2 is FQGNSA in the germline V gene. DNA of the CDR3: TGTGCCAGCAGCTTAGTGGGGGGGGATGAAAAACTGTTTTTT. Amino acid sequence: CASSLVGGDEKLFF.

This clonotype was observed a handful of times. The chain joins TRBV6-2 or TRBV6-3 to TRBJ2-1, with 13 positions matching TRBD2. Trimming cost V 4 bases and J 6 bases; bases outside gene matches: 15. The CDR3 is 19 residues long. Germline values: CDR1 MNHEY, CDR2 SVGEGT. The CDR3 is CASSLPLGLAGSFGNEQFF. The CDR3 nucleotides are TGTGCCAGCAGTTTGCCCTTGGGACTAGCGGGATCCTTTGGCAATGAGCAGTTCTTC.

This clonotype turned up a few times. The CDR3 is CAPGGTGDTGELFF. The CDR3 DNA is TGTGCCCCGGGGGGGACAGGGGACACCGGGGAGCTGTTTTTT. V gene TRBV27 combines with J gene TRBJ2-2; 10 nucleotides match TRBD1. The CDR3 loop spans 14 amino acids. Germline V gives CDR1 MNHEY, CDR2 SMNVEV (reference sequence). Losses at the gene ends were 11 bases for V and 3 bases for J; bases not matched to a gene: 6.

As for this clonotype: This may stem from a read error, because a much larger clone lies one nucleotide away. The chain carries TRBV24-1 and TRBJ2-1, with D unclear. Germline V gene lookup returns CDR1 KGHDR and CDR2 SFDVKD. CDR3 length equals 12 residues. Trimming pared 1 base from V and 7 bases from J, leaving 4 bases between. CDR3 sequence: CATSDFGNEQFF. CDR3 nucleotide sequence: TGTGCCACCAGTGATTTCGGGAATGAGCAGTTCTTC.

The chain joins TRBV6-1 to TRBJ2-6, with TRBD2 as a possible D gene (6 bases). The CDR3 has 14 residues. The ends were cut back, 7 bases at V and 2 bases at J, with 9 bases in the middle. The germline V gene has CDR1 MNHNS and CDR2 SASEGT. The CDR3 DNA sequence: TGTGCCAGCACCGGAGGGACTGGGGCCAACGTCCTGACTTTC. This codes for CASTGGTGANVLTF.

This chain connects TRBV11-3 to TRBJ2-1; D is perhaps TRBD1 or TRBD2 (5 bases each). Trimming took 5 bases from V and 1 from J, leaving 18 bases between them. Per germline, CDR1 SGHNT and CDR2 YENEEA. This CDR3 region has 17 residues. The CDR3 spells CASSREGAGPSYNEQFF. The CDR3 DNA reads as TGTGCCAGCAGCCGGGAAGGGGCAGGTCCTTCCTACAATGAGCAGTTCTTC.

This clonotype was detected only a few times. V and J are TRBV11-2 and TRBJ1-1; no reliable D call. V was trimmed by 1 base and J by 4 bases, leaving 7 bases between them. The germline V gene has CDR1 SGHAT and CDR2 FQNNGV. The CDR3 runs 13 residues. CDR3 nucleotides: TGTGCCAGCAGCTTAGGATGGGGCACTGAAGCTTTCTTT. It encodes CASSLGWGTEAFF.

The V call is TRBV6-2 or TRBV6-3, the J call TRBJ2-7; 10 bases agree with TRBD2. From germline, CDR1 is MNHEY and CDR2 SVGEGT. CDR3 length equals 17 residues. V lost 0 bases to trimming and J lost 4 bases; unmatched junction nucleotides: 9. CDR3 region: CASSYSVAGGLRYEQYF. CDR3 nucleotide sequence: TGTGCCAGCAGTTACTCTGTAGCGGGAGGCCTCAGGTACGAGCAGTACTTC.

The V gene is TRBV20-1, the J gene TRBJ2-1, with a tentative D call TRBD2 (6 bases). V gave up 3 bases and J gave up 0 bases, with 21 bases separating them. CDR1 is DFQATT and CDR2 is SNEGSKA in the germline V gene (reference sequence). The length of the CDR3 is 18 residues. The CDR3 region is CSARAGTLSPGSYNEQFF. In DNA, the CDR3 is TGCAGTGCTAGGGCCGGGACTCTTTCCCCCGGCTCCTACAATGAGCAGTTCTTC.

In its sample, this clonotype was seen a few times. The V call is TRBV7-2, the J call TRBJ2-5; 7 bases match TRBD2. Per the germline V gene, CDR1 is SGHTA and CDR2 is FQGNSA. The V segment lost 2 bases and the J segment 5 bases; nucleotides outside the gene matches: 5. CDR3 length: 14 residues. CDR3 in amino acids: CASSLWFGGETQYF. CDR3 in DNA: TGTGCCAGCAGCTTATGGTTCGGGGGGGAGACCCAGTACTTC.

V usage is TRBV7-2 and J usage is TRBJ2-3, with TRBD1 matching 9 bases. The CDR3 extends over 16 amino acids. Germline V gene sequence: CDR1 SGHTA, CDR2 FQGNSA. V was clipped by 6 bases and J by 4 bases; unmatched bases: 11. The CDR3 protein is CASRRAGQGLPDTQYF. CDR3 nucleotide sequence: TGTGCCAGCAGAAGGGCGGGACAGGGACTTCCAGATACGCAGTATTTT.

This clonotype has more than one count but fewer than ten. The chain joins TRBV6-1 to TRBJ1-4; TRBD1 might be the D (5 bases). This CDR3 contains 14 residues. Germline V gives CDR1 MNHNS, CDR2 SASEGT. The V end was cut by 6 bases, the J end by 4 bases, with 12 bases between. The CDR3 coding sequence is TGTGCCAGCAGCCCCACGGGACTTAATGAAAAACTGTTTTTT. Translation gives CASSPTGLNEKLFF.

This clonotype was counted only a few times. This chain connects TRBV4-2 to TRBJ1-1, with D possibly matching TRBD1 (5 bases). This CDR3 has 15 residues. Deletions cut 1 base from V and 1 base from J, with 10 bases between. The germline CDR1 and CDR2 sequences are LGHNA and YNFKEQ. CDR3 in amino acids: CASSQASGENTEAFF. For the CDR3, the DNA is TGTGCCAGCAGCCAAGCATCGGGGGAGAACACTGAAGCTTTCTTT.

This clonotype was counted ten times or more. The rearrangement joins TRBV5-1 to TRBJ2-7; tentative D call: TRBD1 (6 bases). Germline-derived CDR1 and CDR2 are SGHRS and YFSETQ. This CDR3 is 16 amino acids long. V lost 3 bases and J lost 3, with 19 bases in between. The CDR3 bases are TGCGCCAGCAGCTCAACCACCGGGACACCAGGCTACGAGCAGTACTTC. Protein: CASSSTTGTPGYEQYF.

There are a few counts of this clonotype. The rearrangement links TRBV20-1 to TRBJ2-5; 12 positions match TRBD1. V was clipped by 6 bases and J by 5 bases; unmatched bases: 7. Germline CDR1 is DFQATT and CDR2 is SNEGSKA (reference sequence). The CDR3 has 14 amino acids. CDR3 loop: CSALGQGATETQYF. CDR3 coding DNA: TGCAGTGCATTGGGACAGGGGGCTACGGAGACCCAGTACTTC.

The chain uses TRBV30 and TRBJ2-5, with a weak D call TRBD1 (6 bases). The CDR3 length is 14 residues. Germline CDR1 reads GTSNPN; CDR2 reads SVGIG (reference sequence). V lost 5 bases and J 5 bases, leaving 18 bases between the germline ends. This chain's CDR3 is CAWLRAGVRETQYF. In DNA, the CDR3 is TGTGCCTGGCTGAGGGCAGGGGTTCGCGAGACCCAGTACTTC.

This clonotype was recorded many times. The V gene is TRBV18, the J gene TRBJ2-2; D may be TRBD1 (5 bases). The CDR3 is 12 residues long. Germline V gene sequence: CDR1 KGHSH, CDR2 LQKENI. Deletions cut 8 bases from V and 8 bases from J, with 12 bases between. The CDR3 sequence is CASSPPGGELFF. The CDR3 DNA sequence: TGTGCCAGCAGTCCCCCAGGGGGGGAGCTGTTTTTT.

The chain links TRBV4-3 to TRBJ2-7; D is unclear. The CDR3 totals 15 residues. V dropped 0 bases and J dropped 3 bases, with 12 bases sitting between them. CDR1 is LGHNA, CDR2 YSLEER, per germline. The CDR3 nucleotides are TGCGCCAGCAGCCAAGATCAACAACATTTCTACGAGCAGTACTTC. Encoded protein: CASSQDQQHFYEQYF.

The chain links TRBV7-9 to TRBJ1-4; no firm D call. V was clipped by 2 bases and J by 2 bases, with 12 bases between them. Germline assignment: CDR1 SEHNR and CDR2 FQNEAQ (reference sequence). The CDR3 is 16 amino acids. CDR3 residues: CASSLNIAGTNEKLFF. CDR3 coding DNA: TGTGCCAGCAGCTTAAATATAGCGGGGACTAATGAAAAACTGTTTTTT. The full variable domain, completed using reference TRBV7-9 and TRBJ1-4, is DTGVSQNPRHKITKRGQNVTFRCDPISEHNRLYWYRQTLGQGPEFLTYFQNEAQLEKSRLLSDRFSAERPKGSFSTLEIQRTEQGDSAMYLCASSLNIAGTNEKLFFGSGTQLSVL.

This clonotype was detected only a few times. The V call is TRBV18, the J call TRBJ2-1; a weak D match, TRBD2 (6 bases). The germline V gene has CDR1 KGHSH and CDR2 LQKENI. Trimming stripped 2 bases from V and 3 bases from J, with 14 bases between. The CDR3 sequence is 16 residues long. DNA of the CDR3: TGTGCCAGCTCACCATCGGAGGGGCCCCACTACAATGAGCAGTTCTTC. Translating it yields CASSPSEGPHYNEQFF.

This clonotype has a count of ten or more. The chain has TRBV5-5 and TRBJ1-4; possibly TRBD1 for D (5 bases). Germline assignment: CDR1 SGHKS and CDR2 YYEKEE (reference sequence). Trimming stripped 2 bases from V and 4 bases from J, with 12 bases between. This CDR3 is built from 15 residues. The CDR3 coding sequence is TGTGCCAGCAGCTTATCCGGGGCCGGTAATGAAAAACTGTTTTTT. Translation: CASSLSGAGNEKLFF.